This section outlines one TCR beta chain sequence together with its context. Its specificity is unknown. These data are taken from a study of CXCR3-negative and CXCR3-positive naive CD8 T cells. General study results and limits: Upon cryopreservation, CXCR3 expression partially decreased, and most assays used fresh PBMCs. High diversity, comparable across both naive subsets, contrasted with much lower diversity in memory CD8+ cells.

UMI-labeled TRB cDNA libraries were prepared by 5' RACE. TCRdb reprocessed the 5' RACE reads and reports one entry per CDR3 protein, with no DNA. The sample totals some 61,000 distinct CDR3 sequences. The CDR3 is 13 amino acids. Per the germline V gene, CDR1 is LNHDA and CDR2 is SQIVND (reference sequence). This chain links TRBV19 with TRBJ2-1. This TCR was sampled from a human donor in good health. Some clones in this sample may be carry-over from other donors' samples. The sequenced sample was naive CXCR3- CD8+ T cells from blood. Subset: CD45RO-CCR7+CD27+CD95- naive CD8+ T cells lacking CXCR3 (TNR3-). Here the CDR3 reads CASSTALGNEQFF.